The clone carrying this T cell receptor (beta chain) was seen a handful of times. What it recognizes is unknown. Clones were sequenced by immunoSEQ multiplex PCR, and TCRdb holds only the in-frame ones, with some missing. The top ten clones hold roughly 7.6% of a sample with about 38,000 clones, 90% of them seen once. This entry belongs to a study of PD-L1 blockade in urothelial cancer. Study-level results: When measured at 3 weeks, tumor-associated blood clones expanded more in durable-benefit patients.

The TCR was taken from a man aged 65-85 years with urothelial cancer. The sample here was PBMCs, taken around atezolizumab (anti-PD-L1) treatment.

The CDR3 DNA reads TGCGCCAGCAGCGGGGAGGGGAGGGACAGGCACATTGAAGCTTTCTTT. It is translated as CASSGEGRDRHIEAFF. The V and J genes are TRBV5-1 and TRBJ1-1, with 8 bases lining up with TRBD1. CDR3 length: 16 amino acids. V was clipped by 4 bases and J by 7 bases; unmatched bases: 15. Germline-derived CDR1 and CDR2 are SGHRS and YFSETQ.